The 10 T cell receptor beta chains listed next were all sequenced from one sample in a study of blood T cell dynamics during melanoma immunotherapy. Time point here: pre-treatment baseline. The method was immunoSEQ multiplex PCR; TCRdb's version includes in-frame clones alone and lacks a portion of them. The sample holds fewer than 25,000 clones, about 90% seen once. Material: blood, obtained from a patient treated with checkpoint blockade. Receptors originate from a human donor with melanoma.

The rearrangement links TRBV19 to TRBJ2-7; no definite D call. V lost 3 bases and J lost 1, with 13 bases in between. The CDR3 is made up of 15 amino acids. The V gene's germline CDR1 is LNHDA and CDR2 SQIVND (reference sequence). DNA for the CDR3: TGTGCCAGTAGTATCGTACCTAAGGCGTCCTACGAGCAGTACTTC. This codes for CASSIVPKASYEQYF.

The gene calls are TRBV9 and TRBJ1-1; D is unresolved. Germline values: CDR1 SGDLS, CDR2 YYNGEE. The CDR3 covers 13 residues. Trimming removed 0 bases from V and 1 base from J, with 4 bases in between. CDR3 coding DNA: TGTGCCAGCAGCGTAGCCCAGAACACTGAAGCTTTCTTT. Translating gives CASSVAQNTEAFF.

The gene calls are TRBV2 and TRBJ2-2; TRBD2 aligns across 7 bases. In germline, CDR1 is SNHLY, CDR2 FYNNEI. Germline trimming cut 4 bases from V and 9 bases from J; bases unmatched to any gene: 8. The CDR3 loop spans 14 amino acids. The CDR3 region is CASSAVPSGRELFF. For the CDR3, the DNA is TGTGCCAGCAGTGCCGTTCCTAGCGGCCGGGAGCTGTTTTTT.

The chain couples TRBV9 to TRBJ1-1; no clear D. In germline, CDR1 is SGDLS, CDR2 YYNGEE. This CDR3 comprises 13 residues. The V end was cut by 2 bases, the J end by 3 bases, with 8 bases between. CDR3 in DNA: TGTGCCAGCAGCGTCCGACCCGACACTGAAGCTTTCTTT. Translating gives CASSVRPDTEAFF.

This clone was seen more than once but under ten times. DNA for the CDR3: TGTGCCAGCACGGCAGATAACTATGGCTACACCTTC. Protein sequence: CASTADNYGYTF. The rearrangement uses TRBV2 and TRBJ1-2; D is undetermined. Between the trimmed V and J ends, which lost 7 bases and 1 base, there was a span of 7 bases. The CDR3 spans 12 residues. Germline V gene sequence: CDR1 SNHLY, CDR2 FYNNEI.

This clone came up a few times. The chain couples TRBV6-6 to TRBJ2-7, with 8 bases lining up with TRBD2. Germline CDR1 and CDR2: MNHNY and SVGAGI (reference sequence). The CDR3 extends over 12 amino acids. The J segment lost 6 bases and the V segment lost 6 bases, leaving 4 bases of the junction unmatched. The CDR3 coding sequence is TGTGCCAGCAGGCGACTAGCGTCCGAGCAGTACTTC. As protein: CASRRLASEQYF.

V is TRBV6-5 and J is TRBJ2-6, with unresolved D. The CDR3 covers 15 residues. Between the trimmed V and J ends, which lost 6 bases and 0 bases, there was a span of 9 bases. Germline CDR1 MNHEY, CDR2 SVGAGI. The CDR3 DNA sequence: TGTGCCAGCAGCCCGGGCCCCTCTGGGGCCAACGTCCTGACTTTC. Residues: CASSPGPSGANVLTF.

The chain links TRBV10-1 to TRBJ2-3, with D tentatively TRBD2 (5 bases). Germline V lookup: CDR1 WNHNN, CDR2 SYGVQD (reference sequence). Trimming shortened V by 4 bases and J by 8 bases, and 13 bases separated the two germline ends. The CDR3 contains 13 residues. The CDR3 region is CASSASLEGTQYF. Here the CDR3 DNA reads TGCGCCAGCAGTGCCTCTCTCGAGGGTACGCAGTATTTT.

This chain joins TRBV2 and TRBJ2-6; D possibly corresponds to TRBD2 (5 bases). Germline CDR1 reads SNHLY; CDR2 reads FYNNEI. CDR3 length: 15 amino acids. Trimming stripped 4 bases from V and 4 bases from J, with 11 bases between. CDR3 coding DNA: TGTGCCAGCAGTGTGTCCGCGGGCGGGGCCAACGTCCTGACTTTC. Its protein product is CASSVSAGGANVLTF.

V is TRBV28 and J is TRBJ1-2; possible D gene TRBD1, 5 bases. CDR1 is MDHEN and CDR2 is SYDVKM in the germline V gene. Trimming took 7 bases from V and 5 from J, leaving 14 bases between them. The CDR3 is 13 residues long. The CDR3 bases are TGTGCCAGCACCCCGGGACCGTCTTATGGCTACACCTTC. Protein: CASTPGPSYGYTF.